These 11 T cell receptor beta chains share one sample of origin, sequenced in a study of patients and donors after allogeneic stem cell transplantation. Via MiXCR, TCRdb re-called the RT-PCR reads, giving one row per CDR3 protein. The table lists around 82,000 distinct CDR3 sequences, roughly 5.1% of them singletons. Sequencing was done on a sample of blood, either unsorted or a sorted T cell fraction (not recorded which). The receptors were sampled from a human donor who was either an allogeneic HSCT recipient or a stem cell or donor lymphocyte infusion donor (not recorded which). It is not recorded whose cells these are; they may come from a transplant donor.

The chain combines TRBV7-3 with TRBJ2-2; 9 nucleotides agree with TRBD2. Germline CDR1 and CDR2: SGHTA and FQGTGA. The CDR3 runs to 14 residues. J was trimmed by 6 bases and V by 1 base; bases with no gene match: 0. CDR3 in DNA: TGTGCCAGCAGCTTAAGCGGGGGGGCCGGGGAGCTGTTTTTT. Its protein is CASSLSGGAGELFF.

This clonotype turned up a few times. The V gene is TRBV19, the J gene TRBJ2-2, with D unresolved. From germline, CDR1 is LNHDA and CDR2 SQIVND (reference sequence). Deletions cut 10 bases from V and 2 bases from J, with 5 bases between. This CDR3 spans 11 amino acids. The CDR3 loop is CATTNTGELFF. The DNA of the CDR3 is TGTGCCACCACAAACACCGGGGAGCTGTTTTTT.

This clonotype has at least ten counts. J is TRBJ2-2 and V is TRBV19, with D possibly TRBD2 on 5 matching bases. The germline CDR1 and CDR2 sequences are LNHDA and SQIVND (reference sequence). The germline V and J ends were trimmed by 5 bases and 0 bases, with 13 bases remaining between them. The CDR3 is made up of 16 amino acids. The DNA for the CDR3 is TGTGCCAGTAGTGGAGGCGCGGCAACGAACACCGGGGAGCTGTTTTTT. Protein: CASSGGAATNTGELFF.

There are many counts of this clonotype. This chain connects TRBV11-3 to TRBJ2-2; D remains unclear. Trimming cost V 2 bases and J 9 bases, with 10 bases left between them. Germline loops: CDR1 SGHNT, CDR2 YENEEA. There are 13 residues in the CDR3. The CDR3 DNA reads TGTGCCAGCAGCTTATGGGGATCCCGGGAGCTGTTTTTT. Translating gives CASSLWGSRELFF.

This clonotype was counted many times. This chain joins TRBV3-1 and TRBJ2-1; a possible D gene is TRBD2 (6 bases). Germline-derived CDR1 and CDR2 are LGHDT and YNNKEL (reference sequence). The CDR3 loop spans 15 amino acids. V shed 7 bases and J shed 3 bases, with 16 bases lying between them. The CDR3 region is CASTLAASDYNEQFF. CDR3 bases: TGTGCCAGCACCCTGGCGGCTAGCGACTACAATGAGCAGTTCTTC.

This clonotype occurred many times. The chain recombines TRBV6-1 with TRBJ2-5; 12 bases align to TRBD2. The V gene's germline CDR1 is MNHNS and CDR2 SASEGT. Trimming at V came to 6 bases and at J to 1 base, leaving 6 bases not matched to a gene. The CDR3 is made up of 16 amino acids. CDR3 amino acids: CASSTTSGGLQETQYF. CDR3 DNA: TGTGCCAGCAGCACTACTAGCGGGGGGCTCCAAGAGACCCAGTACTTC.

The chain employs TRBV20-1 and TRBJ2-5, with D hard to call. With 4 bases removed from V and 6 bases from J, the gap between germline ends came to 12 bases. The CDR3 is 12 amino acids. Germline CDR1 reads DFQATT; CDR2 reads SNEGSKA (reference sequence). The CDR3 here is CSAMPTSQTQYF. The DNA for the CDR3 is TGCAGTGCTATGCCCACCTCCCAGACCCAGTACTTC.

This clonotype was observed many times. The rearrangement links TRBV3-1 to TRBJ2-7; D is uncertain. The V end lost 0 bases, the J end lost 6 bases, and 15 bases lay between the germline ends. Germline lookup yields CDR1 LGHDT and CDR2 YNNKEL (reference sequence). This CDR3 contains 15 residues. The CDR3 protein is CASSQDLGIGLEQYF. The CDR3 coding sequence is TGTGCCAGCAGCCAAGATCTAGGGATTGGGCTCGAGCAGTACTTC.

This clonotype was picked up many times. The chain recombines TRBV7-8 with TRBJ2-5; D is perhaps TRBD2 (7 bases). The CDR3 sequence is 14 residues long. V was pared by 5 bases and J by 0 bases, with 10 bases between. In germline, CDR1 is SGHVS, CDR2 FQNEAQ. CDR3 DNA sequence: TGTGCCAGCAGCCAGGGGACTAACCAAGAGACCCAGTACTTC. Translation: CASSQGTNQETQYF.

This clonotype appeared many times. In DNA form, the CDR3 reads TGCAGTGCTAGACCACCCCGGGGGAGGGCTGACGAGCAGTACTTC. Translated, it gives CSARPPRGRADEQYF. The rearrangement uses TRBV20-1 and TRBJ2-7; 7 bases line up with TRBD2. The CDR3 loop spans 15 amino acids. V lost 2 bases and J lost 5; bases outside the gene matches: 12. Germline V lookup: CDR1 DFQATT, CDR2 SNEGSKA (reference sequence).

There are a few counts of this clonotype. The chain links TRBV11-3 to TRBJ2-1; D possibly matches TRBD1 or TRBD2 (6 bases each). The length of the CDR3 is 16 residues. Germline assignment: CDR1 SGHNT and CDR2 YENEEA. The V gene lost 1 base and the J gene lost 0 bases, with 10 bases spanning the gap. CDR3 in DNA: TGTGCCAGCAGCTTAGTAGGGGGGAACTCCTACAATGAGCAGTTCTTC. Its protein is CASSLVGGNSYNEQFF.